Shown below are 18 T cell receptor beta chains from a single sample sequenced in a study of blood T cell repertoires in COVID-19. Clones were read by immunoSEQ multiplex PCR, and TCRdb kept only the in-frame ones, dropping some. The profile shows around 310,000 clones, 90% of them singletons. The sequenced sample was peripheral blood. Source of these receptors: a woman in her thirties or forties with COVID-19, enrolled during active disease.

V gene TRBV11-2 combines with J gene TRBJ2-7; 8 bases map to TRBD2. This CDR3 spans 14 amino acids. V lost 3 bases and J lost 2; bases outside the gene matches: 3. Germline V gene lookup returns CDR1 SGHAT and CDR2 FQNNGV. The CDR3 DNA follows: TGTGCCAGCAGCTTTTTCGGGAGGGCCTACGAGCAGTACTTC. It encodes CASSFFGRAYEQYF.

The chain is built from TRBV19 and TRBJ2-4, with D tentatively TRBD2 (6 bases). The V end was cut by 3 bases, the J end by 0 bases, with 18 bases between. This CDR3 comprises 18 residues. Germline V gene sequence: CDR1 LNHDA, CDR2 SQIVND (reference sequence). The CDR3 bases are TGTGCCAGTAGTATTTTTACCGGGACTCCAATAGCCAAAAACATTCAGTACTTC. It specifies CASSIFTGTPIAKNIQYF.

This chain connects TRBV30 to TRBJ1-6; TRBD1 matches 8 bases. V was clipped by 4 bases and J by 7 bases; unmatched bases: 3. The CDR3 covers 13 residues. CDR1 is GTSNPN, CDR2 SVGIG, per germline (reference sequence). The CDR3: CAWTGTGNSPLHF. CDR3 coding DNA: TGTGCCTGGACCGGGACAGGCAATTCACCCCTCCACTTT. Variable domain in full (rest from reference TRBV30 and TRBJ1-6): SQTIHQWPATLVQPVGSPLSLECTVEGTSNPNLYWYRQAAGRGLQLLFYSVGIGQISSEVPQNLSASRPQDRQFILSSKKLLLSDSGFYLCAWTGTGNSPLHFGNGTRLTVT.

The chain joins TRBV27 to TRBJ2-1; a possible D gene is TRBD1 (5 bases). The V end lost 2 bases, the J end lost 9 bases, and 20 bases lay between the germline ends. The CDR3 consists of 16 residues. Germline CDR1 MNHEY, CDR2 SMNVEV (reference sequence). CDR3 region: CASSLVGRVFTSEQFF. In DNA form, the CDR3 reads TGTGCCAGCAGTTTAGTGGGCAGGGTATTCACAAGTGAGCAGTTCTTC.

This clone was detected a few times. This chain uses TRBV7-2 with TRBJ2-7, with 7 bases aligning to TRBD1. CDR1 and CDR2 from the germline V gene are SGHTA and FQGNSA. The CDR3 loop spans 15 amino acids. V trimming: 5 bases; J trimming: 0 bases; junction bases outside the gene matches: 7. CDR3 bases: TGTGCCAGCAGCCAGGGGGTGGGGAGCTCCTACGAGCAGTACTTC. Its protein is CASSQGVGSSYEQYF.

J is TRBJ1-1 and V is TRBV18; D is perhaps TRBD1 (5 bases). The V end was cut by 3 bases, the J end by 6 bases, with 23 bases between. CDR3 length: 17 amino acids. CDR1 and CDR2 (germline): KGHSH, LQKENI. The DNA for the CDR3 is TGTGCCAGCTCACCGGTAGGGGCCGGCCAAACAAGACCTGAAGCTTTCTTT. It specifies CASSPVGAGQTRPEAFF.

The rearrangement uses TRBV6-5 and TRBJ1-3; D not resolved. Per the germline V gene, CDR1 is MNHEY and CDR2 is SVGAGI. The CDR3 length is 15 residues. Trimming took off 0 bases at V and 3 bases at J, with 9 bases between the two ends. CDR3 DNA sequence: TGTGCCAGCAGTTACTCAGCGGCAGATGGAAACACCATATATTTT. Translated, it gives CASSYSAADGNTIYF.

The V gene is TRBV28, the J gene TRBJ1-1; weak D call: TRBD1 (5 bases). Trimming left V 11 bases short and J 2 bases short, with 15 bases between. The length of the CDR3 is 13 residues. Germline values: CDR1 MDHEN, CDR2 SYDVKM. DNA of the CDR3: TGTGCCGGATGTGCGACAGAAAACACTGAAGCTTTCTTT. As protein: CAGCATENTEAFF.

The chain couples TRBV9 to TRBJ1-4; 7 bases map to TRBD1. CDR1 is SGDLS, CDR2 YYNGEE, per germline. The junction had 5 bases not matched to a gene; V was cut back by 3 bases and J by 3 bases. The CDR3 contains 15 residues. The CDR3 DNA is TGTGCCAGCAGCGCACAGGGGTGGGCTAATGAAAAACTGTTTTTT. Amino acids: CASSAQGWANEKLFF.

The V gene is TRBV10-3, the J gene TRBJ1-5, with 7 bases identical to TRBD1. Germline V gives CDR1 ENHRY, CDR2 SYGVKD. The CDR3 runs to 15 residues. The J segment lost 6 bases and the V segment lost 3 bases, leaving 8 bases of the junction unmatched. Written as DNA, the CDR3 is TGTGCCATCAGTGATCGGGCAGGGGGTAGTCAGCCCCAGCATTTT. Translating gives CAISDRAGGSQPQHF.

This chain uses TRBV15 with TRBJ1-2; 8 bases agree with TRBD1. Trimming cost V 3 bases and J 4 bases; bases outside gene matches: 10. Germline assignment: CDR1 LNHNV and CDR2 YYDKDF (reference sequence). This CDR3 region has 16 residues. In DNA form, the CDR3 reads TGTGCCACCAGCAGGGGACAGGCCTCCCTGATCTATGGCTACACCTTC. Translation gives CATSRGQASLIYGYTF.

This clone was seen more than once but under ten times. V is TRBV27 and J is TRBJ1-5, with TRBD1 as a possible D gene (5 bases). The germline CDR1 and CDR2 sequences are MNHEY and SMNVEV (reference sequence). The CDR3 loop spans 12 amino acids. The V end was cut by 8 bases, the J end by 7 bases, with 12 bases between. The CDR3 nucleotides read TGTGCCAGCTCCCGGGGGGACCAGCCCCAGCATTTT. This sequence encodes CASSRGDQPQHF.

The CDR3 nucleotides read TGTGCCAGCAGCCAGATTACAGGGGGCGGGACTGAAGCTTTCTTT. Residues: CASSQITGGGTEAFF. The chain combines TRBV14 with TRBJ1-1, with 9 bases fitting TRBD1. CDR1 and CDR2 from the germline V gene are SGHDN and FVKESK. CDR3 length: 15 amino acids. Unmatched junction bases numbered 7, after V lost 3 bases and J lost 5 bases.

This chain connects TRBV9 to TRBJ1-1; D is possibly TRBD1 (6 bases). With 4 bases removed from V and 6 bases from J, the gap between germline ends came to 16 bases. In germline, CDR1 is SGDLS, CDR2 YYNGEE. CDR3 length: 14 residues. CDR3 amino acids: CASSPRTNRAEAFF. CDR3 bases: TGTGCCAGCAGCCCCCGCACCAACAGGGCTGAAGCTTTCTTT. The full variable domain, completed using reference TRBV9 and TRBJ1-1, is DSGVTQTPKHLITATGQRVTLRCSPRSGDLSVYWYQQSLDQGLQFLIQYYNGEERAKGNILERFSAQQFPDLHSELNLSSLELGDSALYFCASSPRTNRAEAFFGQGTRLTVV.

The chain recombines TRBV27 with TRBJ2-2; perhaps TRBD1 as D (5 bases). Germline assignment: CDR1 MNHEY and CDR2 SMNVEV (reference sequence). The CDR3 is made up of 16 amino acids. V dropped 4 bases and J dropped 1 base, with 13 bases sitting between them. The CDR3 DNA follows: TGTGCCAGCAGTTCTCAGGGCCCCCGGAACACCGGGGAGCTGTTTTTT. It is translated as CASSSQGPRNTGELFF.

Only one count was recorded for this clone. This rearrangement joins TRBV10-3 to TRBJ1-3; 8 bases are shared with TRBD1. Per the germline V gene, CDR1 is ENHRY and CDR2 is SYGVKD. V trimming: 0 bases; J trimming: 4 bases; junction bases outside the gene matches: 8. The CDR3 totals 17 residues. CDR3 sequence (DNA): TGTGCCATCAGTGAGTCAATCCAGGGGGCAAGCGGAAACACCATATATTTT. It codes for CAISESIQGASGNTIYF.

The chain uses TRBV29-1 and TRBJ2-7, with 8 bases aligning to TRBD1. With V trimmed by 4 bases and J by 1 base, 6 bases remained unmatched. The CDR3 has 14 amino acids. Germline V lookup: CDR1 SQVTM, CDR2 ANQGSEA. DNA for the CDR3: TGCAGCGTTGCCTGGGACAGGCCATCCTACGAGCAGTACTTC. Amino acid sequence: CSVAWDRPSYEQYF.

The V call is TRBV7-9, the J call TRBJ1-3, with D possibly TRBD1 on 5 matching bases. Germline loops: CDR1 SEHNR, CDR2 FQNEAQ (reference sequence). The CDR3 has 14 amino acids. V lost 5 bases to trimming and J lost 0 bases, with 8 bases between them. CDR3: CASSLGASGNTIYF. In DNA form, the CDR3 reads TGTGCCAGCAGCCTTGGGGCCTCTGGAAACACCATATATTTT.